This T cell receptor beta chain was captured in a study of cytomegalovirus exposure and HLA in healthy donors. Study background: From HLA-typed donors, an early data release held some 80 million unique TCRs.

CDR3 length: 16 residues. Losses at the gene ends were 5 bases for V and 5 bases for J; bases not matched to a gene: 9. Germline V gene lookup returns CDR1 LNHDA and CDR2 SQIVND (reference sequence). A multiplex PCR was run with 60 Vbeta primers and 13 Jbeta primers. Assay: immunoSEQ multiplex PCR; the TCRdb copy retains only in-frame clones and omits some. The sample records around 160,000 clones, around 81% being singletons. The sample taken for sequencing was PBMCs. The chain uses TRBV19 and TRBJ2-5; TRBD1 agrees at 12 bases. The source is a woman in her thirties or forties in good health and CMV-seronegative. CDR3 sequence: CASSSGTGGRSETQYF. CDR3 in DNA: TGTGCCAGTAGTTCCGGGACAGGGGGCCGCAGTGAGACCCAGTACTTC.